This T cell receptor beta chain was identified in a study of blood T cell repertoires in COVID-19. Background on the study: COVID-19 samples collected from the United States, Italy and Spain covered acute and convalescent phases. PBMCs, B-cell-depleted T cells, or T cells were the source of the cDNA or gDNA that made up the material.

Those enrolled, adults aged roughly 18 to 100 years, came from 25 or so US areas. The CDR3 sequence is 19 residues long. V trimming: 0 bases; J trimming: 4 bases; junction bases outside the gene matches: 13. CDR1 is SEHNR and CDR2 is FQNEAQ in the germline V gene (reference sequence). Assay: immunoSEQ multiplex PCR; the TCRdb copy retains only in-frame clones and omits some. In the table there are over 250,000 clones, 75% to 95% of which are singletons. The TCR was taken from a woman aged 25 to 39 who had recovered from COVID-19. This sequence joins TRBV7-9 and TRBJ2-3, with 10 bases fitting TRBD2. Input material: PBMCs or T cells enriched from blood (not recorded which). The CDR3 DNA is TGTGCCAGCAGCTTAGCGTCGCTAGCGGGAGTCACGGAAGCAGATACGCAGTATTTT. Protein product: CASSLASLAGVTEADTQYF.